This entry lists 29 T cell receptor beta chains sequenced from one sample in a study of tumor and adjacent non-tumor tissue in lung cancer. No cell sorting was done before RNA was extracted from the tissue. TCRbeta libraries were built with three rounds of nested PCR, modified from ARM-PCR. TCRdb used MiXCR to reprocess the multiplex PCR reads, holding one entry per CDR3 protein. The data contain 90,000 or so distinct CDR3 sequences, about three fifths of them singletons. The sequenced material came from lung tumor tissue. These receptor sequences come from a man aged 65-85 years with non-small cell lung cancer.

At least ten counts were recorded for this clonotype. This could be a read error, since a much larger clone is one nucleotide away. V usage is TRBV28 and J usage is TRBJ2-3, with D possibly matching TRBD2 (5 bases). Germline V CDR1 and CDR2: MDHEN, SYDVKM. V was shortened by 3 bases and J by 1 base, with 11 bases between the two germline ends. This CDR3 has 15 residues. CDR3 sequence (DNA): TGTGCCAGCAGTTTCGGGGATGTGGGCACAGATACGCAGTATTTT. Translated, it gives CASSFGDVGTDTQYF.

With respect to this clonotype: A junction boundary mismatches the germline segment, possibly from a read error. The chain recombines TRBV6-1 with TRBJ2-7; D is possibly TRBD1 or TRBD2 (6 bases each). Germline values: CDR1 MNHNS, CDR2 SASEGT. The CDR3 length is 15 residues. CDR3 protein: CANRDSGSGSYEQYF. CDR3 sequence (DNA): TGTGCCAACAGGGATAGCGGATCTGGCTCCTACGAGCAGTATTTC.

The table lists this clonotype with many counts. The genes are TRBV20-1 and TRBJ1-4; 12 nucleotides match TRBD1. The CDR3 consists of 13 residues. Germline V CDR1 and CDR2: DFQATT, SNEGSKA (reference sequence). The J segment lost 10 bases and the V segment lost 1 base, leaving 1 base of the junction unmatched. CDR3 nucleotides: TGCAGTGCTAGAGGGGGACAGGGGGCAAAACTGTTTTTT. Translation gives CSARGGQGAKLFF.

The chain recombines TRBV11-2 with TRBJ2-7, with 7 bases aligning to TRBD2. The CDR3 is 14 residues long. Unmatched junction bases numbered 8, after V lost 8 bases and J lost 1 base. Germline V lookup: CDR1 SGHAT, CDR2 FQNNGV. The DNA of the CDR3 is TGTGCCAGCGGCACCGGACTAGGTTCCTACGAGCAGTACTTC. Translating it yields CASGTGLGSYEQYF.

This clonotype was seen only once. One end of the junction does not line up with germline, which may come from a read error. The chain employs TRBV12-3 or TRBV12-4 and TRBJ1-1; D ambiguous. The CDR3 has 13 amino acids. The CDR3 DNA follows: TGTGCCAGTAGTTTATTAGGGCAGACTGGAGCTTTCTTT. It encodes CASSLLGQTGAFF.

This chain connects TRBV28 to TRBJ2-1; D possibly corresponds to TRBD2 (7 bases). Trimming pared 9 bases from V and 6 bases from J, leaving 15 bases between. Germline CDR1 is MDHEN and CDR2 is SYDVKM. The CDR3 contains 13 residues. CDR3 protein: CASRRGGGNEQFF. The CDR3 bases are TGTGCCAGTCGAAGGGGGGGCGGCAATGAGCAGTTCTTC. The full variable domain, rest sourced from reference TRBV28 and TRBJ2-1, is DVKVTQSSRYLVKRTGEKVFLECVQDMDHENMFWYRQDPGLGLRLIYFSYDVKMKEKGDIPEGYSVSREKKERFSLILESASTNQTSMYLCASRRGGGNEQFFGPGTRLTVL.

About this clonotype: A read error is likely, as this CDR3 ends without the conserved phenylalanine or tryptophan. The DNA is left out, because the CDR3 cannot be placed on it with certainty; the CDR3 is given as TCRdb lists it. The genes are TRBV11-3 and TRBJ2-3. CDR1 and CDR2 from the germline V gene are SGHNT and YENEEA. The CDR3 is 16 residues long, counting both termini. The CDR3: CTSSLDSRSGTDTQCS.

Comment on this clonotype: One end of the junction varies from germline; a read error may be responsible. V and J are TRBV29-1 and TRBJ2-1; 7 positions agree with TRBD1. The CDR3 has 16 residues. Per germline, CDR1 SQVTM and CDR2 ANQGSEA. The CDR3 region has the DNA TGCAGCGTTGGGTCCGGGACAGCGACCCTCGGCAATGAACAGTTCTTC. It yields the protein CSVGSGTATLGNEQFF.

The chain employs TRBV11-2 and TRBJ2-7; TRBD2 is a possible D gene (7 bases). This CDR3 is built from 15 residues. Germline CDR1 SGHAT, CDR2 FQNNGV. Deletions cut 1 base from V and 10 bases from J, with 20 bases between. In DNA, the CDR3 is TGTGCCAGCAGCTTAGGTTTAACGGGGGGCTCCGGTCAGTACTTC. Its translation: CASSLGLTGGSGQYF.

As to this clonotype: At one end, the junction sequence differs from germline, possibly due to a read error. The V gene is TRBV4-2, the J gene TRBJ2-2; tentatively, D is TRBD2 (5 bases). The CDR3 has 14 residues. The germline V gene has CDR1 LGHNA and CDR2 YNFKEQ. The CDR3 sequence: CASRWRENTGEPFF. The DNA for the CDR3 is TGTGCCAGCAGGTGGAGAGAGAACACCGGGGAGCCGTTTTTT.

This clonotype has just one count. The junction departs from the called germline gene at one end, perhaps through a read error. This sequence joins TRBV11-2 and TRBJ2-2; D perhaps matches TRBD2 (5 bases). CDR1 is SGHAT, CDR2 FQNNGV, per germline. The CDR3 is 17 amino acids. DNA for the CDR3: TGTGTCAACAGCTTAGCTCCGGGATTCACGAGCACCGGGGAACTGTTTTTT. As protein: CVNSLAPGFTSTGELFF.

Concerning this clonotype itself: This sequence may be a read error, since a much larger clone differs from it by one base. This chain uses TRBV29-1 with TRBJ1-1; TRBD1 might be the D (6 bases). The CDR3 is 14 residues long. CDR1 and CDR2 from the germline V gene are SQVTM and ANQGSEA. The CDR3 protein is CNVEVGGVGTEAFF. CDR3 in DNA: TGCAACGTTGAAGTGGGGGGCGTCGGCACTGAAGCTTTCTTT. The whole variable domain, filled in from reference TRBV29-1 and TRBJ1-1, reads SAVISQKPSRDICQRGTSLTIQCQVDSQVTMMFWYRQQPGQSLTLIATANQGSEATYESGFVIDKFPISRPNLTFSTLTVSNMSPEDSSIYLCNVEVGGVGTEAFFGQGTRLTVV.

Regarding this clonotype: The conserved closing phenylalanine or tryptophan is absent in this CDR3, likely reflecting a read error. This chain uses TRBV6-5 with TRBJ2-2; TRBD2 matches at 11 bases. The CDR3 is 18 residues long. CDR1 MNHEY and CDR2 SVGAGI come from the germline V gene. In DNA, the CDR3 is TGTGCCAGCGGTTATCTAGCGGGAGGTGCCATGAACACCGGGGAGCTGTTTTCT. As protein: CASGYLAGGAMNTGELFS.

Notes on this clonotype: At one end the junction does not follow the germline gene, possibly because of a read error. The chain has TRBV29-1 and TRBJ2-3; D might be TRBD2 (6 bases). The CDR3 is made up of 13 amino acids. CDR1 SQVTM and CDR2 ANQGSEA come from the germline V gene. Here the CDR3 reads CRVVVGSGDTQYF. CDR3 nucleotides: TGCAGAGTTGTGGTCGGGAGTGGAGATACGCAGTATTTT.

Points on this clonotype: This is likely a read error, given that the CDR3 carries no conserved phenylalanine or tryptophan at its end. V gene TRBV6-2 or TRBV6-3 combines with J gene TRBJ2-7; D remains unclear. The CDR3 covers 11 residues. Trimming left V 8 bases short and J 5 bases short, with 10 bases between. Germline V gene lookup returns CDR1 MNHEY and CDR2 SVGEGT. The chain's CDR3 is CASGLTHEQYL. The CDR3 coding sequence is TGTGCCAGCGGCCTAACCCACGAGCAGTACTTA.

Comments on this clonotype: A much larger clone lies one base from this, so it may be a read error. The conserved final phenylalanine or tryptophan is absent from the CDR3, which likely points to a read error. CDR3 sequence: CASSQTGGYGYSETQYL. CDR3 DNA: TGCGCCAGCAGCCAAACAGGGGGCTACGGATATTCGGAGACCCAGTACCTC. The gene calls are TRBV4-1 and TRBJ2-5; TRBD1 matches 9 bases. The J segment lost 5 bases and the V segment lost 2 bases, leaving 12 bases of the junction unmatched. CDR1 and CDR2 (germline): MGHRA, YSYEKL. The length of the CDR3 is 17 residues.

As for this clonotype: Given a much more abundant clone one base away, this may be a read error. The chain has TRBV20-1 and TRBJ1-6; D might be TRBD1 (5 bases). The CDR3 covers 14 residues. The germline gives CDR1 DFQATT, CDR2 SNEGSKA (reference sequence). The CDR3 is CNARGRGSNSPLHF. The CDR3 bases are TGCAATGCTAGGGGAAGGGGTTCCAATTCACCCCTCCACTTT.

About this clonotype: It may be a read error: a sequence one base away is much more abundant. The rearrangement uses TRBV6-4 and TRBJ2-5; 7 bases fit TRBD2. CDR3 size: 13 residues. Germline CDR1 reads MRHNA; CDR2 reads SNTAGT. The CDR3 nucleotides are TGTGCCTACGGGGAGGGGATGGGAGAGATCCAGTACTTC. As protein: CAYGEGMGEIQYF.

A remark on this clonotype: Just one base apart from a much larger clone, this may be a read error. V gene TRBV12-5 combines with J gene TRBJ1-1; 7 nucleotides agree with TRBD1. Trimming took 7 bases from V and 3 from J; bases not matched to a gene: 8. The CDR3 totals 14 residues. CDR1 is LGHNT and CDR2 is FRNRAP in the germline V gene. The CDR3 bases are TGTGCTAGTGCTCCGGGACAGCAGGACACTGAAGCTTTCTTT. This translates into CASAPGQQDTEAFF.

CDR3 loop: CASSALQGRDIDTQYF. The CDR3 bases are TGTGCCAGCAGCGCACTACAGGGGAGGGACATAGATACGCAGTATTTT. The V call is TRBV11-2, the J call TRBJ2-3; TRBD1 or TRBD2 may be the D gene (7 bases each). Germline V lookup: CDR1 SGHAT, CDR2 FQNNGV. The CDR3 contains 16 residues. With 5 bases removed from V and 5 bases from J, the gap between germline ends came to 20 bases.

This clonotype was found a few times. A read error may be the cause here, since a much bigger clone is one base away. This chain links TRBV28 with TRBJ2-3; 7 bases match TRBD1. Germline-derived CDR1 and CDR2 are MDHEN and SYDVKM. The CDR3 contains 14 residues. The CDR3 loop reads CASQEGGRTDTRYF. The CDR3 nucleotides are TGTGCCAGCCAAGAAGGGGGCCGCACAGATACGCGGTATTTT.

Notes on this clonotype: Compared with germline, one end of the junction differs, possibly owing to a read error. The V call is TRBV10-3, the J call TRBJ2-7, with 11 bases matching TRBD1. The CDR3 loop spans 12 amino acids. In germline, CDR1 is ENHRY, CDR2 SYGVKD. The chain's CDR3 is CATGQGVYERYF. In nucleotides, the CDR3 is TGTGCTACGGGACAGGGGGTGTACGAGCGGTACTTC.

By its share, this clonotype is medium-sized (0.01 to 0.1%). The chain uses TRBV6-2 or TRBV6-3 and TRBJ1-2; no reliable D call. V gave up 1 base and J gave up 6 bases, with 3 bases separating them. Germline CDR1 MNHEY, CDR2 SVGEGT. This CDR3 has 11 residues. The CDR3 here is CASSYWDGYTF. CDR3 nucleotide sequence: TGTGCCAGCAGTTACTGGGATGGCTACACCTTC.

The V and J genes are TRBV5-1 and TRBJ1-5; 9 positions agree with TRBD1. The germline CDR1 and CDR2 sequences are SGHRS and YFSETQ. The CDR3 runs to 21 residues. V shed 3 bases, J shed 6 bases, and the junction held 25 bases outside the gene matches. The CDR3 nucleotides are TGCGCCAGCAGCTCGGCGATGAATTTGGGACAGGGATGGGGTAGCGGTCAGCCCCAGCATTTT. This sequence encodes CASSSAMNLGQGWGSGQPQHF.

About this clonotype itself: The final CDR3 position lacks the conserved phenylalanine or tryptophan, pointing to a likely read error. This chain links TRBV11-2 with TRBJ2-1; the D gene is possibly TRBD2 (5 bases). CDR1 is SGHAT and CDR2 is FQNNGV in the germline V gene. This CDR3 comprises 16 residues. The CDR3 nucleotides are TGTACCTGCAGCATAACCGGGCCCGGGAACCACAATGAGCAGTTCTCC. It yields the protein CTCSITGPGNHNEQFS.

The J gene is TRBJ2-3, the V gene TRBV6-5; D possibly corresponds to TRBD2 (5 bases). The CDR3 has 16 residues. Trimming shortened V by 2 bases and J by 4 bases, and 16 bases separated the two germline ends. Germline V CDR1 and CDR2: MNHEY, SVGAGI. CDR3 nucleotides: TGTGCCAGCAGTTACAGGTTTGGCGGGTGGCCAGATACGCAGTATTTT. Its translation: CASSYRFGGWPDTQYF.

Note on this clonotype: A much larger clone lies one base from this, so it may be a read error. This chain connects TRBV4-1 to TRBJ1-5; maybe TRBD1 (6 bases). Germline-derived CDR1 and CDR2 are MGHRA and YSYEKL. Trimming removed 4 bases at V and 4 bases at J, with 23 bases between. The CDR3 is made up of 18 amino acids. In DNA form, the CDR3 reads TGCGCCAGCAGCCCTCCCAGAGTCTCGGGGGCGCGAAATCAGCCCCAGCATTTT. This gives the protein CASSPPRVSGARNQPQHF.

The chain couples TRBV11-2 to TRBJ2-1; D ambiguous. Trimming took 3 bases from V and 15 from J, leaving 18 bases between them. CDR3 length equals 13 residues. Germline lookup yields CDR1 SGHAT and CDR2 FQNNGV. CDR3 sequence: CASSFVGVNVRFF. The CDR3 coding sequence is TGTGCCAGCAGCTTCGTAGGAGTCAATGTGCGGTTCTTC. Variable domain in full (rest from reference TRBV11-2 and TRBJ2-1): EAGVAQSPRYKIIEKRQSVAFWCNPISGHATLYWYQQILGQGPKLLIQFQNNGVVDDSQLPKDRFSAERLKGVDSTLKIQPAKLEDSAVYLCASSFVGVNVRFFGPGTRLTVL.

A note on this clonotype: At one boundary the junction diverges from the germline segment, which might be a read error. This sequence joins TRBV4-2 and TRBJ1-5, with a tentative D call TRBD1 (6 bases). Per germline, CDR1 LGHNA and CDR2 YNFKEQ. CDR3 size: 18 residues. The CDR3 DNA reads TGTACCTACAGCCAAGGGAGGATGCAGGGGATGAGCAATCAGCCTCAGCATTTT. Protein: CTYSQGRMQGMSNQPQHF.